The clone carrying this T cell receptor beta chain has only a few counts. Its antigen is still unknown. The record originates from a study of T cell repertoires in cytomegalovirus infection. The wider study: Indications of both CMV infection and matching HLA type were provided by public TCR beta signatures.

Germline V gene sequence: CDR1 SEHNR, CDR2 FQNEAQ (reference sequence). The CDR3 runs 15 residues. Trimming shortened V by 3 bases and J by 1 base, and 9 bases separated the two germline ends. TCRdb independently ran MiXCR on the reads; one entry per CDR3 protein. This sample has just under 550,000 distinct CDR3 sequences, with about 30% found just once. General study findings and limits: Carriers of CMV and the relevant HLA type were discriminated by public TCR beta frequency. In two of eight donors, the top clonotype was HLA-C-restricted CMV-specific.

The TCR comes from a human donor in good health (CMV status not recorded). Some clones in this sample may be carry-over from other donors' samples. The chain uses TRBV7-9 and TRBJ2-2; D is perhaps TRBD1 (5 bases). Specimen: PBMCs. The CDR3 nucleotides are TGTGCCAGCAGCTTCCAAGACAGGAACACCGGGGAGCTGTTTTTT. It encodes CASSFQDRNTGELFF. The full variable domain, with the rest looked up from reference TRBV7-9 and TRBJ2-2, is DTGVSQNPRHKITKRGQNVTFRCDPISEHNRLYWYRQTLGQGPEFLTYFQNEAQLEKSRLLSDRFSAERPKGSFSTLEIQRTEQGDSAMYLCASSFQDRNTGELFFGEGSRLTVL.